One sample yielded the 16 T cell receptor beta chains listed below, sequenced in a study of blood T cell repertoires in COVID-19 (dated by TCRdb to the early 2020s). Libraries were prepared through the immunoSEQ multiplex PCR assay. TCRdb limited this immuneACCESS table to in-frame rearrangements with V and J called. A share of clones is missing; checked studies link under half to unresolved V genes, and the rest is unexplained. The sample data list around 420,000 clones, and roughly 87% of these were observed just once. Of the sample, 2% to 2.5% falls within the top ten clones. Input material: PBMCs or T cells enriched from blood (not recorded which). The receptors shown here come from a woman aged 40-49 years with acute COVID-19.

The chain carries TRBV11-2 and TRBJ1-2, with 9 bases that match TRBD1. CDR1 is SGHAT and CDR2 is FQNNGV in the germline V gene. V lost 9 bases to trimming and J lost 9 bases; unmatched junction nucleotides: 14. The CDR3 is made up of 14 amino acids. The DNA of the CDR3 is TGTGCCAGTGCCCCATCGAGGGGACAGGGACGCTACACCTTC. Its translation: CASAPSRGQGRYTF.

The chain is built from TRBV19 and TRBJ2-3; 14 nucleotides agree with TRBD2. The CDR3 runs 17 residues. The germline V gene encodes CDR1 LNHDA and CDR2 SQIVND (reference sequence). The ends lost 1 base at V and 1 base at J; junction bases unmatched: 1. In DNA form, the CDR3 reads TGTGCCAGTAGTATAGCGGGACTAGCGGGGGGCACAGATACGCAGTATTTT. Translated, it gives CASSIAGLAGGTDTQYF.

This rearrangement joins TRBV19 to TRBJ2-7, with TRBD1 matching 7 bases. V gave up 7 bases and J gave up 4 bases; unmatched junction bases: 1. CDR3 length: 11 residues. The V gene's germline CDR1 is LNHDA and CDR2 SQIVND (reference sequence). The DNA of the CDR3 is TGTGCCAGTAAGGGGGCTTACGAGCAGTACTTC. Amino acid sequence: CASKGAYEQYF.

With regard to this clone: The identical CDR3 is also encoded by other nucleotide sequences in the sample. V is TRBV5-1 and J is TRBJ1-2; 9 bases agree with TRBD1. The V gene end was trimmed by 4 bases and the J gene end by 6 bases; junction bases not matched to a gene: 4. Germline V gene data show CDR1 as SGHRS and CDR2 as YFSETQ. The CDR3 covers 13 residues. Written as DNA, the CDR3 is TGCGCCAGCAGCCTCGGACAGGGGAATGGCTACACCTTC. Translation gives CASSLGQGNGYTF.

This sequence joins TRBV5-4 and TRBJ1-4; 9 bases fit TRBD1. V lost 4 bases to trimming and J lost 10 bases; unmatched junction nucleotides: 8. Germline CDR1 SGHNT, CDR2 YYREEE (reference sequence). CDR3 length equals 14 residues. The CDR3 loop is CASSHPDRGPKLFF. The CDR3, as DNA: TGTGCCAGCAGCCACCCGGACAGGGGACCAAAACTGTTTTTT.

This chain joins TRBV6-2 or TRBV6-3 and TRBJ1-5; perhaps TRBD1 as D (6 bases). This CDR3 is built from 20 residues. Deletions cut 3 bases from V and 3 bases from J, with 27 bases between. CDR1 is MNHEY and CDR2 is SVGEGT in the germline V gene. In nucleotides, the CDR3 is TGTGCCAGCAGTTATGGTTTGGGGGCCTCGTCCCTCAAAAACAATCAGCCCCAGCATTTT. Translated: CASSYGLGASSLKNNQPQHF.

The genes are TRBV2 and TRBJ1-1; D might be TRBD1 (6 bases). Trimming stripped 6 bases from V and 3 bases from J, with 11 bases between. The CDR3 extends over 13 amino acids. The V gene's germline CDR1 is SNHLY and CDR2 FYNNEI. In nucleotides, the CDR3 is TGTGCCAGCAGCCACGGACAGCACACTGAAGCTTTCTTT. The encoded protein is CASSHGQHTEAFF.

This clone was seen a few times. This sequence joins TRBV6-2 or TRBV6-3 and TRBJ2-1, with D perhaps matching TRBD2 (5 bases). From germline, CDR1 is MNHEY and CDR2 SVGEGT. V dropped 0 bases and J dropped 0 bases, with 15 bases sitting between them. The CDR3 length is 18 residues. This chain's CDR3 is CASSYSSSRYGSYNEQFF. CDR3 sequence (DNA): TGTGCCAGCAGTTACTCGTCTAGCCGATATGGCTCCTACAATGAGCAGTTCTTC.

The V gene is TRBV4-1, the J gene TRBJ1-4; no firm D call. Deletions cut 3 bases from V and 4 bases from J, with 15 bases between. Germline loops: CDR1 MGHRA, CDR2 YSYEKL. The CDR3 is made up of 16 amino acids. The CDR3 DNA is TGCGCCAGCAGCCACCTACGGAGGGCAAATAATGAAAAACTGTTTTTT. Translation: CASSHLRRANNEKLFF.

The chain carries TRBV5-1 and TRBJ1-1; TRBD1 might be the D (5 bases). Germline V lookup: CDR1 SGHRS, CDR2 YFSETQ. The CDR3 is made up of 16 amino acids. Trimming took 2 bases from V and 0 from J, leaving 14 bases between them. CDR3 sequence reads: CASSFRVGGLNTEAFF. The CDR3 DNA is TGCGCCAGCAGCTTCCGGGTGGGGGGACTGAACACTGAAGCTTTCTTT.

This chain connects TRBV6-5 to TRBJ2-7, with 7 nucleotides matching TRBD2. The CDR3 is made up of 15 amino acids. Looked up from germline, CDR1 is MNHEY and CDR2 is SVGAGI. Trimming removed 6 bases from V and 0 bases from J; junction bases left unmatched: 8. For the CDR3, the DNA is TGTGCCAGCAGCGTGGGGGGGGGAGCCTCCTACGAGCAGTACTTC. Translating gives CASSVGGGASYEQYF.

V is TRBV5-1 and J is TRBJ2-7; perhaps TRBD2 as D (6 bases). The CDR3 spans 12 residues. V was pared by 3 bases and J by 4 bases, with 8 bases between. CDR1 and CDR2 from the germline V gene are SGHRS and YFSETQ. CDR3 DNA: TGCGCCAGCAGCTCGGGGGAATACGAGCAGTACTTC. It encodes CASSSGEYEQYF.

The V and J genes are TRBV11-2 and TRBJ2-3; TRBD2 matches 14 bases. J lost 4 bases, V lost 3 bases, and 3 bases had no gene match. The germline gives CDR1 SGHAT, CDR2 FQNNGV. This CDR3 is 16 amino acids long. This CDR3 reads CASSFGLAGGSDTQYF. The CDR3 coding sequence is TGTGCCAGCAGCTTCGGACTAGCGGGGGGTTCAGATACGCAGTATTTT.

The chain joins TRBV6-5 to TRBJ2-2; 9 positions match TRBD1. The CDR3 extends over 14 amino acids. CDR1 and CDR2 from the germline V gene are MNHEY and SVGAGI. The ends lost 7 bases at V and 5 bases at J; junction bases unmatched: 5. Written as DNA, the CDR3 is TGTGCCAGCACCCGACAGGGGGATACCGGGGAGCTGTTTTTT. As protein: CASTRQGDTGELFF.

This chain connects TRBV29-1 to TRBJ2-1; 11 bases line up with TRBD2. Germline trimming cut 7 bases from V and 8 bases from J; bases unmatched to any gene: 10. The CDR3 spans 14 residues. CDR1 and CDR2 (germline): SQVTM, ANQGSEA. CDR3 sequence reads: CSADSGGGVDEQFF. Here the CDR3 DNA reads TGCAGCGCCGATAGCGGGGGGGGTGTAGATGAGCAGTTCTTC.

As to this clone: Germline is not matched at one junction end, which may reflect a read error. The chain has TRBV3-1 (or the pseudogene TRBV3-2) and TRBJ2-2; 13 bases are shared with TRBD2. CDR3 length: 14 residues. CDR1 LGHDT and CDR2 YNNKEL come from the germline V gene (reference sequence). CDR3 DNA: TGTGCCAGCAGCCAAGGAAGACTAGCGGGGGGGCTGTTTTTT. Amino acid sequence: CASSQGRLAGGLFF.